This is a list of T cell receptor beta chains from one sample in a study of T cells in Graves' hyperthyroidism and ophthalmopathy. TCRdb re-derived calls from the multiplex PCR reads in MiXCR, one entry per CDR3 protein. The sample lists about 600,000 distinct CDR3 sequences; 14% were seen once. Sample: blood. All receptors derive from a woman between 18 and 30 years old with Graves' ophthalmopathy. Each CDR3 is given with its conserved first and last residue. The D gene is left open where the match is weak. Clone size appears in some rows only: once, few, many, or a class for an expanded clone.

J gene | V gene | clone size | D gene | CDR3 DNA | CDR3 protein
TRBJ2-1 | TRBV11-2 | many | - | TGTGCCAGCAGCTTAGGTGTTAGCGGTAACAATGAGCAGTTCTTC | CASSLGVSGNNEQFF
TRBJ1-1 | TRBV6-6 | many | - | TGTGCCAGCAGTTACTCGATTTCGGTCGGGGACACTGAAGCTTTCTTT | CASSYSISVGDTEAFF
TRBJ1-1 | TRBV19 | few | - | TGTGCCAGTAGTATAAGCGACAGGAACACTGAAGCTTTCTTT | CASSISDRNTEAFF
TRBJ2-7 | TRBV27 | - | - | TGTGCCGGCACCCCCGGGGGTCCTTCCTACGAGCAGTACTTC | CAGTPGGPSYEQYF
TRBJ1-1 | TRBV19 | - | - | TGTGCCAGTACCCCTCCAGAAAGGACTGAAGCTTTCTTT | CASTPPERTEAFF
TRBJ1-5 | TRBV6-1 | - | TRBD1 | TGTGCCAGCAGTGATAGGGACAGGGACTTTCTCGATTATCAGCCCCAGCATTTT | CASSDRDRDFLDYQPQHF
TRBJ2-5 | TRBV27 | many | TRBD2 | TGTGCCAGCAGTTTAGGGACTAGCGGGAGAGAGACCCAGTACTTC | CASSLGTSGRETQYF
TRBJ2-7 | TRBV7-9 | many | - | TGTGCCAGCAGCAGGGAAAACACCTACGAGCAGTACTTC | CASSRENTYEQYF
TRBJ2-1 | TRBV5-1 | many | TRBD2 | TGCGCCAGCAGCTTGGCCGGACTAGCGGGACAGCCCTACAATGAGCAGTTCTTC | CASSLAGLAGQPYNEQFF
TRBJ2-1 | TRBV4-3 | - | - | TGCGCCAGCAGCCAGCAGAATGAGTCGGATGAGCAGTTCTTC | CASSQQNESDEQFF
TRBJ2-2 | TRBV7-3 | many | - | TGTGCCAGCAGGCGGGGAGCGAACACCGGGGAGCTGTTTTTT | CASRRGANTGELFF
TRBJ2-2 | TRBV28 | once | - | TGTGCCAGCAGCCAAGATTTGTCCACCGGGGAGCTGTTTTTT | CASSQDLSTGELFF
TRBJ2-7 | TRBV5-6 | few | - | TGTGCCAGCAGCTTGTTGGCGAGGACGCGGGGATTTCCCTACGAGCAGTACTTC | CASSLLARTRGFPYEQYF
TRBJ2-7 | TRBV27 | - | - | TGTGCCAGCGGAAGCACCCGCCCCGAGCAGTACTTC | CASGSTRPEQYF
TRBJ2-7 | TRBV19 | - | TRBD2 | TGTGCCAGTAGTATACTAGCGGGCCCCTACGAGCAGTACTTC | CASSILAGPYEQYF
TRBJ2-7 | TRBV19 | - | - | TGTGCCAGTAGTATAAGACTCGACGGCTACGAGCAGTACTTC | CASSIRLDGYEQYF
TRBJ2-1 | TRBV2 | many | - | TGTGCCAGCAGTGAGGGGTGGGTTGGGCAGTTCTTC | CASSEGWVGQFF
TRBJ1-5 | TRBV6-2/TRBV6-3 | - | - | TGTGCCAGCAGTTACTCGAGGGGGCAGCCCCAGCATTTT | CASSYSRGQPQHF
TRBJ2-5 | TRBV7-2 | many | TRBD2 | TGTGCCAGCAGCCGGGGGAGGGGTGGGACCCAGTACTTC | CASSRGRGGTQYF
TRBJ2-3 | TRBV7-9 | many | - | TGTGCCAGCAGCTTAGGAGGGAGCCACACAGATACGCAGTATTTT | CASSLGGSHTDTQYF
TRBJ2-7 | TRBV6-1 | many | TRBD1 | TGTGCCAGCAGTGGCCAACAGGGGGTTAGGTACGAGCAGTACTTC | CASSGQQGVRYEQYF
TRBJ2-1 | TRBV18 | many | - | TGTGCCAGCTCACCCTCCCTGGACGGTAATGAGCAGTTCTTC | CASSPSLDGNEQFF
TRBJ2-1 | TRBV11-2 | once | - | TGTGCCAGCAGCTTAGGGGGGCTGGAGCAGTTCTTC | CASSLGGLEQFF
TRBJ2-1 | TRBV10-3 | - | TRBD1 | TGTGCCATCGATGGAGGACAGGTTAGGAATGAGCAGTTCTTC | CAIDGGQVRNEQFF
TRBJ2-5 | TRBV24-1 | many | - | TGTGCCACCAGTGGCGTGGACAGGGAGGGACAGACCCAGTACTTC | CATSGVDREGQTQYF
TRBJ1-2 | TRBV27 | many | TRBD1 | TGTGCCAGCAGTTCCCCCTCCGGGACAGGGCTATACTATGGCTACACCTTC | CASSSPSGTGLYYGYTF
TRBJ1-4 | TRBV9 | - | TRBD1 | TGTGCCAGCAGCGCCCGCAGGGGGCTCGGGAATGAAAAACTGTTTTTT | CASSARRGLGNEKLFF
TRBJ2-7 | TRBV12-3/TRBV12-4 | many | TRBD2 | TGTGCCAGCAGTTTACGATCACTGGGCGGGAGAGGCTACTACGAGCAGTACTTC | CASSLRSLGGRGYYEQYF
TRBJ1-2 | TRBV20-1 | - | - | TGCAGTGCTAGAGATAGACGAATTTGGAGGTTTCTAGGGGGTCTTTATGGCTACACCTTC | CSARDRRIWRFLGGLYGYTF
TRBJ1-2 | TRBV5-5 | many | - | TGTGCCAGCAGGGCCGGACAGATAACTAACTATGGCTACACCTTC | CASRAGQITNYGYTF